Below are 25 T cell receptor beta chains sequenced from a single sample in a study of T cell responses to AZD1222 COVID-19 vaccine. Libraries were prepared by immunoSEQ multiplex PCR; TCRdb keeps only in-frame clonotypes and omits some of them. The sample has over 100,000 clones; around 84% are singletons. Sequenced material: peripheral blood, taken on day 0 of AZD1222 vaccination. Receptors were obtained from an adult in good health.

This rearrangement joins TRBV7-2 to TRBJ2-1; 11 bases map to TRBD2. With 5 bases clipped from V and 5 bases from J, the junction kept 5 bases outside the gene matches. The V gene's germline CDR1 is SGHTA and CDR2 FQGNSA. CDR3 size: 15 residues. The CDR3 loop reads CASSVVAGGHNEQFF. Here the CDR3 DNA reads TGTGCCAGCAGCGTCGTAGCGGGGGGGCACAATGAGCAGTTCTTC.

V gene TRBV7-8 combines with J gene TRBJ1-2, with 7 bases that match TRBD1. Germline CDR1 is SGHVS and CDR2 is FQNEAQ. The CDR3 has 14 residues. V lost 4 bases, J lost 4 bases, and 6 bases stayed unmatched. This chain's CDR3 is CASSSRDSLYGYTF. The DNA of the CDR3 is TGTGCCAGCAGCTCCCGGGACAGTCTCTATGGCTACACCTTC.

The CDR3 bases are TGTGCCAGCAGTTCGAGGGTGAGTGATTCACCCCTCCACTTT. Protein: CASSSRVSDSPLHF. This rearrangement joins TRBV2 to TRBJ1-6; unclear D gene. Germline V gene lookup returns CDR1 SNHLY and CDR2 FYNNEI. The CDR3 runs to 14 residues. V gave up 5 bases and J gave up 8 bases, with 13 bases separating them. Together with reference TRBV2 and TRBJ1-6, the CDR3 gives the full variable domain: EPEVTQTPSHQVTQMGQEVILRCVPISNHLYFYWYRQILGQKVEFLVSFYNNEISEKSEIFDDQFSVERPDGSNFTLKIRSTKLEDSAMYFCASSSRVSDSPLHFGNGTRLTVT.

This clone was counted a few times. J is TRBJ2-4 and V is TRBV7-8; tentatively, D is TRBD1 (5 bases). The CDR3 loop spans 15 amino acids. Germline CDR1 SGHVS, CDR2 FQNEAQ. Trimming took off 5 bases at V and 3 bases at J, with 14 bases between the two ends. CDR3 nucleotide sequence: TGTGCCAGCAGCCTGACCAGGGTGGGCAAAAACATTCAGTACTTC. Residues: CASSLTRVGKNIQYF. The full variable domain, with the rest looked up from reference TRBV7-8 and TRBJ2-4, is GAGVSQSPRYKVAKRGQDVALRCDPISGHVSLFWYQQALGQGPEFLTYFQNEAQLDKSGLPSDRFFAERPEGSVSTLKIQRTQQEDSAVYLCASSLTRVGKNIQYFGAGTRLSVL.

This clone has a handful of counts. The chain couples TRBV7-8 to TRBJ2-1; 8 bases are a match to TRBD2. The V segment lost 10 bases and the J segment 3 bases; nucleotides outside the gene matches: 11. The CDR3 has 15 residues. Germline CDR1 and CDR2: SGHVS and FQNEAQ. CDR3 region: CATRNLRGDYNEQFF. The CDR3 DNA sequence: TGTGCCACCCGGAACTTGCGGGGGGACTACAATGAGCAGTTCTTC.

This clone was observed once. The gene calls are TRBV19 and TRBJ2-3; TRBD2 agrees at 12 bases. Losses at the gene ends were 4 bases for V and 0 bases for J; bases not matched to a gene: 5. Germline-derived CDR1 and CDR2 are LNHDA and SQIVND (reference sequence). CDR3 length equals 17 residues. The CDR3 protein is CASSKGLAGRSTDTQYF. The CDR3 nucleotides read TGTGCCAGTAGTAAAGGACTAGCGGGAAGAAGCACAGATACGCAGTATTTT. The variable domain in full, completed from reference TRBV19 and TRBJ2-3, reads DGGITQSPKYLFRKEGQNVTLSCEQNLNHDAMYWYRQDPGQGLRLIYYSQIVNDFQKGDIAEGYSVSREKKESFPLTVTSAQKNPTAFYLCASSKGLAGRSTDTQYFGPGTRLTVL.

In this sample, this clone turned up once. The genes are TRBV27 and TRBJ2-1, with 7 bases fitting TRBD1. The V gene's germline CDR1 is MNHEY and CDR2 SMNVEV (reference sequence). V dropped 9 bases and J dropped 6; count of bases not matched to a gene: 8. The CDR3 spans 13 residues. CDR3 bases: TGTGCCAGTGGACGGGGACAGAGCAATGAGCAGTTCTTC. Translation: CASGRGQSNEQFF.

The chain couples TRBV5-6 to TRBJ1-2; D is ambiguous. Germline CDR1 reads SGHDT; CDR2 reads YYEEEE. V gave up 4 bases and J gave up 4 bases, with 11 bases separating them. This CDR3 comprises 13 residues. In DNA form, the CDR3 reads TGTGCCAGCAGCGTCCGGGCAGTCTATGGCTACACCTTC. Amino acid sequence: CASSVRAVYGYTF.

The chain links TRBV29-1 to TRBJ2-5, with D perhaps matching TRBD2 (7 bases). Per the germline V gene, CDR1 is SQVTM and CDR2 is ANQGSEA. The ends were cut back, 4 bases at V and 2 bases at J, with 17 bases in the middle. The CDR3 contains 15 residues. The CDR3 DNA follows: TGCAGCGTTGGAGGGGGGGAGGCCCCACAAGAGACCCAGTACTTC. It yields the protein CSVGGGEAPQETQYF.

The chain combines TRBV3-1 (or the pseudogene TRBV3-2) with TRBJ1-2, with a tentative D call TRBD1 (5 bases). CDR1 and CDR2 from the germline V gene are LGHDT and YNNKEL (reference sequence). Trimming removed 1 base at V and 14 bases at J, with 14 bases between. The CDR3 extends over 12 amino acids. The CDR3 DNA reads as TGTGCCAGCAGCCAAGGGGGGACCGCTTATACCTTC. The encoded protein is CASSQGGTAYTF.

V gene TRBV24-1 combines with J gene TRBJ2-1; D might be TRBD1 or TRBD2, each matching 6 bases. Germline V gives CDR1 KGHDR, CDR2 SFDVKD. V lost 0 bases and J lost 6, with 11 bases in between. CDR3 size: 15 residues. CDR3 nucleotides: TGTGCCACCAGTGATTTGTTCAGGGGAGGCAATGAGCAGTTCTTC. It specifies CATSDLFRGGNEQFF.

V gene TRBV6-6 combines with J gene TRBJ1-6; no reliable D call. This CDR3 is 13 amino acids long. Deletions cut 7 bases from V and 9 bases from J, with 13 bases between. Germline-derived CDR1 and CDR2 are MNHNY and SVGAGI (reference sequence). This CDR3 reads CASNPVLGSPLHF. CDR3 coding DNA: TGTGCCAGCAACCCAGTCCTTGGTTCACCCCTCCACTTT.

The chain joins TRBV1 to TRBJ2-4. TRBV1 is flagged as a pseudogene. CDR3 length: 16 residues. As DNA, the CDR3 is TGCACCAGCAGCCTAAGTATTTTTCCCACCAAAAACATTCAGTACTTC. Its protein product is CTSSLSIFPTKNIQYF.

This chain links TRBV5-4 with TRBJ2-2, with TRBD2 matching over 7 bases. This CDR3 spans 14 amino acids. Trimming cost V 4 bases and J 4 bases; bases outside gene matches: 4. Germline-derived CDR1 and CDR2 are SGHNT and YYREEE (reference sequence). CDR3 in DNA: TGTGCCAGCAGCCGGGGCGGGGGCACCGGGGAGCTGTTTTTT. Amino acids: CASSRGGGTGELFF.

Here the CDR3 DNA reads TGTGCCAGCAGTCCAAACAGGGATGGTCAGCCCCAGCATTTT. It codes for CASSPNRDGQPQHF. The chain has TRBV25-1 and TRBJ1-5; possible D gene TRBD1, 6 bases. The CDR3 contains 14 residues. Trimming left V 5 bases short and J 6 bases short, with 14 bases between. Looked up from germline, CDR1 is MGHDK and CDR2 is SYGVNS.

The rearrangement uses TRBV25-1 and TRBJ1-2, with a weak D call TRBD1 (5 bases). Looked up from germline, CDR1 is MGHDK and CDR2 is SYGVNS. This CDR3 comprises 12 residues. The V end lost 6 bases, the J end lost 8 bases, and 13 bases lay between the germline ends. CDR3 sequence reads: CASSGDLPGYTF. Here the CDR3 DNA reads TGTGCCAGCAGCGGGGACCTACCCGGCTACACCTTC.

The rearrangement joins TRBV5-6 to TRBJ2-6; no clear D gene. V was cut by 1 base and J by 1 base, with 9 bases left in between. The germline CDR1 and CDR2 sequences are SGHDT and YYEEEE. The CDR3 contains 16 residues. CDR3 nucleotide sequence: TGTGCCAGCAGCTTGTCTTTGGGATCTGGGGCCAACGTCCTGACTTTC. Its protein product is CASSLSLGSGANVLTF.

This clone appeared a few times. The chain is built from TRBV21-1 and TRBJ2-6; the table gives TRBD1 as D, unverified against the DNA. TRBV21-1 is a pseudogene. The CDR3 contains 20 residues. CDR3 amino acids: CASSKGELRDRKSGANVLTF. The DNA for the CDR3 is TGTGCCAGCAGCAAAGGGGAACTCCGGGACAGAAAATCTGGGGCCAACGTCCTGACTTTC.

The V and J genes are TRBV11-2 and TRBJ2-7; TRBD1 aligns across 8 bases. Germline V gene data show CDR1 as SGHAT and CDR2 as FQNNGV. After removal of 1 base from V and 1 base from J, the junction contained 3 bases not matched to a gene. The CDR3 has 15 amino acids. CDR3 nucleotide sequence: TGTGCCAGCAGCTTAGCCGGGACAGGTTCCTACGAGCAGTACTTC. Its translation: CASSLAGTGSYEQYF.

Only a few counts were recorded for this clone. This chain uses TRBV9 with TRBJ1-2; D remains ambiguous. Trimming shortened V by 0 bases and J by 4 bases, and 10 bases separated the two germline ends. Germline values: CDR1 SGDLS, CDR2 YYNGEE. This CDR3 contains 14 residues. The CDR3 reads CASSVEDAIYGYTF. The CDR3 nucleotides read TGTGCCAGCAGCGTAGAGGACGCAATCTATGGCTACACCTTC. The complete variable domain, with remaining parts taken from reference TRBV9 and TRBJ1-2, reads DSGVTQTPKHLITATGQRVTLRCSPRSGDLSVYWYQQSLDQGLQFLIQYYNGEERAKGNILERFSAQQFPDLHSELNLSSLELGDSALYFCASSVEDAIYGYTFGSGTRLTVV.

The chain joins TRBV29-1 to TRBJ1-1; no firm D call. Germline V lookup: CDR1 SQVTM, CDR2 ANQGSEA. The CDR3 contains 15 residues. V was clipped by 1 base and J by 2 bases, with 14 bases between them. CDR3 DNA: TGCAGCGTTGAAGTTGATTCGGTGCCCAACACTGAAGCTTTCTTT. It yields the protein CSVEVDSVPNTEAFF.

The chain couples TRBV5-1 to TRBJ2-3; possibly TRBD2 for D (6 bases). Trimming removed 4 bases from V and 0 bases from J, with 9 bases in between. The CDR3 consists of 14 residues. The germline gives CDR1 SGHRS, CDR2 YFSETQ. CDR3 region: CASSGDFSTDTQYF. In DNA form, the CDR3 reads TGCGCCAGCAGCGGGGACTTTAGCACAGATACGCAGTATTTT.

V and J are TRBV15 and TRBJ1-1; 8 nucleotides line up with TRBD1. The CDR3 loop spans 16 amino acids. The ends lost 0 bases at V and 2 bases at J; junction bases unmatched: 5. Germline V CDR1 and CDR2: LNHNV, YYDKDF (reference sequence). Written as DNA, the CDR3 is TGTGCCACCAGCAGAGATCGGGACAGGAGAAACACTGAAGCTTTCTTT. It is translated as CATSRDRDRRNTEAFF.

The chain recombines TRBV6-5 with TRBJ1-6; D not resolved. Germline V gene data show CDR1 as MNHEY and CDR2 as SVGAGI. CDR3 length: 14 residues. Trimming took off 2 bases at V and 7 bases at J, with 9 bases between the two ends. The CDR3 coding sequence is TGTGCCAGCAGTTACACAGCAAACAATTCACCCCTCCACTTT. It encodes CASSYTANNSPLHF.

The genes are TRBV5-5 and TRBJ2-2; 10 positions match TRBD2. Germline V gene sequence: CDR1 SGHKS, CDR2 YYEKEE (reference sequence). The CDR3 contains 16 residues. The V and J ends lost 5 bases and 1 base, in that order; junction bases with no gene match: 5. CDR3 sequence: CASRWLAGVNTGELFF. CDR3 nucleotide sequence: TGTGCCAGCAGGTGGCTAGCGGGGGTGAACACCGGGGAGCTGTTTTTT.